Following are 12 T cell receptor beta chains from one sample sequenced in a study of Ad26.COV2.S vaccination and SARS-CoV-2 variants listed by TCRdb under 2021. The sample's treatment or condition label, in plain terms: 15 to 20 received Ad26.COV2.S at low or high dose, single or two shots; about 5 received placebo; per-sample allocation not given. For vaccine and placebo recipients, repertoires were sequenced using samples collected on day 63 after the first injection. Receptor amplification or capture employed the immunoSEQ multiplex PCR assay. TCRdb retrieved this table from immuneACCESS and kept in-frame rearrangements only. Not all clones are present; in checked studies, unresolved V genes account for under half, and no reason is known for the remainder. Counted in this sample were roughly 500,000 clones; roughly nine tenths of them appeared once. The ten largest account for about 2.5% of the sample.

The starting material was peripheral blood, obtained in a trial of Ad26.COV2.S vaccine versus placebo. These receptors were taken from a person between 18 and 60 years old who received the Ad26.COV2.S COVID-19 vaccine or a placebo.

V usage is TRBV5-1 and J usage is TRBJ2-5, with a tentative D call TRBD2 (6 bases). Germline assignment: CDR1 SGHRS and CDR2 YFSETQ. V was trimmed by 4 bases and J by 7 bases, leaving 20 bases between them. This CDR3 contains 15 residues. This chain's CDR3 is CASSPGTPLLGTQYF. CDR3 nucleotide sequence: TGCGCCAGCAGCCCCGGGACTCCCCTACTGGGGACCCAGTACTTC.

CDR3 residues: CASSTGTGGLGTGNTIYF. CDR3 DNA: TGTGCCAGCAGCACCGGGACAGGGGGCCTAGGAACTGGAAACACCATATATTTT. This chain uses TRBV5-4 with TRBJ1-3; 12 bases fit TRBD1. Germline lookup yields CDR1 SGHNT and CDR2 YYREEE (reference sequence). V trimming: 4 bases; J trimming: 2 bases; junction bases outside the gene matches: 10. The CDR3 has 18 amino acids.

This chain links TRBV9 with TRBJ2-1; 8 bases line up with TRBD2. CDR1 is SGDLS, CDR2 YYNGEE, per germline. The length of the CDR3 is 16 residues. The V gene end was trimmed by 4 bases and the J gene end by 0 bases; junction bases not matched to a gene: 6. CDR3 protein: CASSWGLESSYNEQFF. CDR3 in DNA: TGTGCCAGCAGCTGGGGACTAGAGAGCTCCTACAATGAGCAGTTCTTC.

The chain recombines TRBV28 with TRBJ1-5, with 7 bases lining up with TRBD1. Germline loops: CDR1 MDHEN, CDR2 SYDVKM. This CDR3 contains 16 residues. The ends lost 7 bases at V and 5 bases at J; junction bases unmatched: 14. Here the CDR3 reads CASTEGGGQNDQPQHF. In DNA form, the CDR3 reads TGTGCCAGCACCGAAGGAGGGGGACAGAATGATCAGCCCCAGCATTTT.

The V gene is TRBV7-9, the J gene TRBJ1-5, with unresolved D. V lost 5 bases and J 2 bases, leaving 13 bases between the germline ends. The V gene's germline CDR1 is SEHNR and CDR2 FQNEAQ (reference sequence). This CDR3 comprises 15 residues. This CDR3 is CASSLGGRGNQPQHF. The CDR3 DNA reads TGTGCCAGCAGCCTCGGTGGACGGGGCAATCAGCCCCAGCATTTT. Variable domain in full (rest from reference TRBV7-9 and TRBJ1-5): DTGVSQNPRHKITKRGQNVTFRCDPISEHNRLYWYRQTLGQGPEFLTYFQNEAQLEKSRLLSDRFSAERPKGSFSTLEIQRTEQGDSAMYLCASSLGGRGNQPQHFGDGTRLSIL.

CDR3 in amino acids: CASSQVGQEETQYF. The CDR3 DNA reads as TGCGCCAGCAGCCAAGTAGGACAGGAAGAGACCCAGTACTTC. The chain uses TRBV4-1 and TRBJ2-5; 7 bases fit TRBD1. CDR1 and CDR2 (germline): MGHRA, YSYEKL. The CDR3 covers 14 residues. V gave up 1 base and J gave up 3 bases; unmatched junction bases: 2.

The chain links TRBV27 to TRBJ1-1; D might be TRBD1 (6 bases). Germline V CDR1 and CDR2: MNHEY, SMNVEV (reference sequence). The CDR3 runs to 19 residues. Deletions cut 8 bases from V and 0 bases from J, with 28 bases between. The CDR3 region is CASSPTGTGRGLMNTEAFF. The CDR3 bases are TGTGCCAGCTCACCGACGGGAACAGGGAGAGGGCTCATGAACACTGAAGCTTTCTTT.

The chain uses TRBV5-6 and TRBJ1-5; D unresolved. CDR3 size: 13 residues. V shed 1 base and J shed 5 bases, with 7 bases lying between them. Germline V gene sequence: CDR1 SGHDT, CDR2 YYEEEE. The CDR3 DNA reads as TGTGCCAGCAGCTTGAGTGTCCATCAGCCCCAGCATTTT. Translated: CASSLSVHQPQHF.

The V call is TRBV2, the J call TRBJ2-1; 8 bases match TRBD2. Germline assignment: CDR1 SNHLY and CDR2 FYNNEI. The J segment lost 3 bases and the V segment lost 0 bases, leaving 13 bases of the junction unmatched. The CDR3 has 19 residues. The CDR3, as DNA: TGTGCCAGCAGTGAAGCGGCGGAATGGATGCTAGCGGGCTACAATGAGCAGTTCTTC. Protein: CASSEAAEWMLAGYNEQFF.

This sequence joins TRBV4-2 and TRBJ1-4; a weak D match, TRBD1 (5 bases). Germline values: CDR1 LGHNA, CDR2 YNFKEQ. There are 16 residues in the CDR3. V gave up 0 bases and J gave up 11 bases, with 19 bases separating them. The CDR3 is CASSQDVRGEGGKLFF. DNA for the CDR3: TGTGCCAGCAGCCAAGATGTGAGAGGGGAAGGAGGGAAACTGTTTTTT.

The gene calls are TRBV30 and TRBJ1-2; TRBD1 is a possible D gene (5 bases). Trimming left V 1 base short and J 6 bases short, with 12 bases between. The CDR3 has 13 amino acids. CDR1 GTSNPN and CDR2 SVGIG come from the germline V gene (reference sequence). This CDR3 is CAWSEIGDDGYTF. For the CDR3, the DNA is TGTGCCTGGAGTGAAATCGGGGACGATGGCTACACCTTC.

This chain connects TRBV28 to TRBJ1-2; no clear D. This CDR3 has 13 residues. From germline, CDR1 is MDHEN and CDR2 SYDVKM. The V and J ends lost 6 bases and 3 bases respectively, with 11 bases between them. The CDR3, as DNA: TGTGCCAGCAGCCTCTGGGAAGACTATGGCTACACCTTC. Translating it yields CASSLWEDYGYTF.